These T cell receptor beta chains were read from a single sample in a study of shared clonotypes between healthy human individuals. Sequencing used immunoSEQ multiplex PCR; TCRdb keeps in-frame clones, though not all of them. The sample consists of 2,500,000 or so clones, over 85% of them appearing once. The sample comprised naive CD4+ T cells sorted from blood. These receptors all stem from a man younger than 35 in good health. Both conserved end residues are trimmed from each CDR3. The D gene is left open where the match is weak.

v_gene: TRBV11-2
len: 13
d_gene: TRBD1
CDR3aa: ASSLAGGTGYRAF

v_gene: TRBV6-1
len: 12
d_gene: NA
CDR3aa: ASSEIGGRETQY

v_gene: TRBV29-1
len: 10
d_gene: NA
CDR3aa: SVSPSTDTQY

v_gene: TRBV11-2
len: 12
d_gene: TRBD1
CDR3aa: ASSPGQGNSPLH

v_gene: TRBV2
len: 11
d_gene: NA
CDR3aa: ASSKDGSDTQY

v_gene: TRBV27
len: 11
d_gene: NA
CDR3aa: ASSAGRRYEQY

v_gene: TRBV7-9
len: 15
d_gene: TRBD2
CDR3aa: ASSLRAGGSSTGELF

v_gene: TRBV5-1
len: 13
d_gene: NA
CDR3aa: ASSLSQASNYGYT

v_gene: TRBV5-4
len: 12
d_gene: TRBD1
CDR3aa: ASSLAAGGDEQY

v_gene: TRBV7-9
len: 14
d_gene: NA
CDR3aa: ASSLLGSASTDTQY

v_gene: TRBV7-2
len: 10
d_gene: NA
CDR3aa: ASSLGLYGYT

v_gene: TRBV7-9
len: 12
d_gene: NA
CDR3aa: ASSLVGGADTQY

v_gene: TRBV5-1
len: 15
d_gene: TRBD2
CDR3aa: ASSLEASGVPTGELF

v_gene: TRBV18
len: 14
d_gene: TRBD1
CDR3aa: ASSPSGTGAGNTIY

v_gene: TRBV30
len: 10
d_gene: NA
CDR3aa: AWSVWGEKLF

v_gene: TRBV27
len: 13
d_gene: TRBD1
CDR3aa: ASSSLTGTLKTQY

v_gene: TRBV27
len: 10
d_gene: TRBD1
CDR3aa: ASNRGQGKLH

v_gene: TRBV9
len: 15
d_gene: NA
CDR3aa: ASSVVLGSRSNQPQH

v_gene: TRBV6-6
len: 13
d_gene: NA
CDR3aa: ASSYSYPDGNEQF

v_gene: TRBV6-1
len: 10
d_gene: NA
CDR3aa: ASRPSSYEQY

v_gene: TRBV2
len: 10
d_gene: NA
CDR3aa: ASTTDIATQY

v_gene: TRBV6-4
len: 12
d_gene: NA
CDR3aa: ASSAVGGNSPLH

v_gene: TRBV27
len: 13
d_gene: NA
CDR3aa: ASSYLGGNTGELF

v_gene: TRBV5-6
len: 11
d_gene: NA
CDR3aa: ASSISGTKKAF

v_gene: TRBV19
len: 14
d_gene: TRBD1
CDR3aa: ASSRSGTVSYNEQF

v_gene: TRBV2
len: 11
d_gene: TRBD2
CDR3aa: ASRRGLAGELF

v_gene: TRBV4-2
len: 14
d_gene: TRBD2
CDR3aa: ASSQDLAGGPDTQY

v_gene: TRBV5-5
len: 14
d_gene: NA
CDR3aa: ASSSQTGARVYEQY

v_gene: TRBV30
len: 11
d_gene: NA
CDR3aa: AWTHGGNTEAF

v_gene: TRBV19
len: 14
d_gene: TRBD2
CDR3aa: ASSIDLAGRADTQY

v_gene: TRBV27
len: 16
d_gene: NA
CDR3aa: ASSLLGPHFSYNSPLH

v_gene: TRBV5-1
len: 12
d_gene: NA
CDR3aa: ASSRDGVQETQY

v_gene: TRBV28
len: 13
d_gene: TRBD1
CDR3aa: ASSQTGGTTREQY

v_gene: TRBV28
len: 11
d_gene: NA
CDR3aa: LSGTFSSYEQY

v_gene: TRBV2
len: 12
d_gene: NA
CDR3aa: ASIRGDSGNTIY

v_gene: TRBV6-6
len: 12
d_gene: NA
CDR3aa: ASSYWQMNTEAF

v_gene: TRBV18
len: 12
d_gene: NA
CDR3aa: ASSPSGATLEQY

v_gene: TRBV11-2
len: 8
d_gene: NA
CDR3aa: ASGNTEAF

v_gene: TRBV10-3
len: 10
d_gene: NA
CDR3aa: AIGGIQETQY

v_gene: TRBV6-1
len: 11
d_gene: NA
CDR3aa: ASSVSQNQPQH

v_gene: TRBV28
len: 12
d_gene: NA
CDR3aa: ATYPGTHTGELF

v_gene: TRBV6-1
len: 10
d_gene: NA
CDR3aa: ASTYGHTEAF

v_gene: TRBV5-1
len: 14
d_gene: NA
CDR3aa: ASSHGQSATNEKLF

v_gene: TRBV19
len: 12
d_gene: NA
CDR3aa: ASVRASGANVLT

v_gene: TRBV5-1
len: 13
d_gene: TRBD2
CDR3aa: ASSFSGDPTDTQY

v_gene: TRBV18
len: 13
d_gene: TRBD2
CDR3aa: ASSPLAGSQETQY

v_gene: TRBV25-1
len: 14
d_gene: NA
CDR3aa: ASSDLLGRLGYGYT

v_gene: TRBV10-3
len: 15
d_gene: NA
CDR3aa: AISELGGAGGANVLT

v_gene: TRBV28
len: 9
d_gene: NA
CDR3aa: ASSKTGFQF

v_gene: TRBV19
len: 14
d_gene: TRBD2
CDR3aa: ASSSGGGAGTDTQY